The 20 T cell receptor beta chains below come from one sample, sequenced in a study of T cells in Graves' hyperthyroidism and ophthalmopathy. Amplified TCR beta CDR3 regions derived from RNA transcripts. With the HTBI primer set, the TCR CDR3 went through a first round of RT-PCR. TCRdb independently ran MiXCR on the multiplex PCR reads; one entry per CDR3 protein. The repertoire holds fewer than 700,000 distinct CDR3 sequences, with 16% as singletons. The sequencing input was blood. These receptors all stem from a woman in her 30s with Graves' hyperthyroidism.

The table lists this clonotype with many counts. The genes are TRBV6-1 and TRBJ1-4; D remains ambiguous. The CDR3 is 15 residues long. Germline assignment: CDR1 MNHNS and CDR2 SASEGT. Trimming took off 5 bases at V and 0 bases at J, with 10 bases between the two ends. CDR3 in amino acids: CASSSEGSTNEKLFF. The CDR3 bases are TGTGCCAGCAGTTCGGAGGGTTCAACTAATGAAAAACTGTTTTTT.

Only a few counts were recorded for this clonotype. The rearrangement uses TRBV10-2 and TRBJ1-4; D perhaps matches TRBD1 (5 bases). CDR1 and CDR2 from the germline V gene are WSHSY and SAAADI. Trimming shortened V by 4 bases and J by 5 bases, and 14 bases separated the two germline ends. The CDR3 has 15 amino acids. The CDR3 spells CASSGGTLLNEKLFF. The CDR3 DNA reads TGCGCCAGCAGTGGCGGGACCCTCCTCAATGAAAAACTGTTTTTT.

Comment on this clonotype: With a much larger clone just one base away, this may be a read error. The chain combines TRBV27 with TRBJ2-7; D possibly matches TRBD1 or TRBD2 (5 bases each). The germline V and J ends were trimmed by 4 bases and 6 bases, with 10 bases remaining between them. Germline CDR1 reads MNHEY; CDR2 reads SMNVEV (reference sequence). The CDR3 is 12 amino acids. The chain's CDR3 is CASSSRGSEQYF. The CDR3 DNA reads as TGTGCCAGCAGTTCACGGGGCTCCGAGCAGTACTTC.

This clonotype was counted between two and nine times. The CDR3 is CASSISLAGGLTGELFF. CDR3 DNA: TGTGCCAGTAGTATTTCCCTAGCGGGAGGGTTAACCGGGGAGCTGTTTTTT. The rearrangement joins TRBV19 to TRBJ2-2; 12 bases match TRBD2. Germline V lookup: CDR1 LNHDA, CDR2 SQIVND (reference sequence). This CDR3 is 17 amino acids long. Unmatched junction bases numbered 7, after V lost 3 bases and J lost 5 bases.

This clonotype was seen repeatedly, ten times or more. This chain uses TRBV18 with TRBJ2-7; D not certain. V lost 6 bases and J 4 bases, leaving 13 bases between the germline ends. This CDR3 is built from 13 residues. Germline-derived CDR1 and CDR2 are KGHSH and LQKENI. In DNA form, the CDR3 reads TGTGCCAGCTCGCGAGCGACCGATTACGAGCAGTACTTC. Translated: CASSRATDYEQYF.

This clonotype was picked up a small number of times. The CDR3 DNA reads TGCGCCAGCAGCCAAATAACCGGTCTGTCAACCCAGTACTTC. It encodes CASSQITGLSTQYF. This chain links TRBV4-1 with TRBJ2-5; D not resolved. CDR3 length: 14 amino acids. V gave up 2 bases and J gave up 8 bases, with 15 bases separating them. The germline gives CDR1 MGHRA, CDR2 YSYEKL.

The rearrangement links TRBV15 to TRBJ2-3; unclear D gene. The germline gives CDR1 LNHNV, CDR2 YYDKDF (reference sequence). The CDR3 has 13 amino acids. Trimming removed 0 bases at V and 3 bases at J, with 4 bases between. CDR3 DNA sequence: TGTGCCACCAGCAGAGATACGACAGATACGCAGTATTTT. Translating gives CATSRDTTDTQYF.

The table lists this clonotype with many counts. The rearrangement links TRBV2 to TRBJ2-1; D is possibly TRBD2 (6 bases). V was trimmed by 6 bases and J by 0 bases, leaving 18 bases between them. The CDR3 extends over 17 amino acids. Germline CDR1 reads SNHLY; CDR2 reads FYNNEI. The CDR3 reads CASRGGRGARSYNEQFF. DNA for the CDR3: TGTGCCAGCAGGGGGGGAAGAGGCGCTCGCTCCTACAATGAGCAGTTCTTC.

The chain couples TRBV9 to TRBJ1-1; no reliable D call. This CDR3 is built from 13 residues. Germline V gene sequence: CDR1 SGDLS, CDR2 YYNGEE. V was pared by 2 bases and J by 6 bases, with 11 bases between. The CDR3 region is CASSVGLDAEAFF. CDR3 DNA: TGTGCCAGCAGCGTGGGGTTGGACGCTGAAGCTTTCTTT.

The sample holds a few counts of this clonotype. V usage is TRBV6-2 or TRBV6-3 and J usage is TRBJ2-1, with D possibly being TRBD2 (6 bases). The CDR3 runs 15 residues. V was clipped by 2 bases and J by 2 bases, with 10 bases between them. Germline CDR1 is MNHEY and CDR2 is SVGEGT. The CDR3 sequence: CASSYGGGPYNEQFF. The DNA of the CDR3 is TGTGCCAGCAGTTACGGGGGAGGCCCCTACAATGAGCAGTTCTTC.

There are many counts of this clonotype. CDR3 sequence (DNA): TGTGCCAGCTCACCGGAGTTTAGCAATCAGCCCCAGCATTTT. It is translated as CASSPEFSNQPQHF. The chain uses TRBV18 and TRBJ1-5, with unresolved D. There are 14 residues in the CDR3. V lost 3 bases, J lost 0 bases, and 6 bases lay in between. Germline V gene sequence: CDR1 KGHSH, CDR2 LQKENI.

CDR3 sequence reads: CASSSNYGGGRTEAFF. The CDR3 DNA follows: TGTGCCAGCTCGTCTAATTACGGAGGGGGGCGAACTGAAGCTTTCTTT. The chain uses TRBV18 and TRBJ1-1; maybe TRBD1 (6 bases). The CDR3 has 16 residues. CDR1 and CDR2 from the germline V gene are KGHSH and LQKENI. V lost 6 bases, J lost 5 bases, and 22 bases lay in between. Based on the CDR3 plus reference TRBV18 and TRBJ1-1, the full variable domain is NAGVMQNPRHLVRRRGQEARLRCSPMKGHSHVYWYRQLPEEGLKFMVYLQKENIIDESGMPKERFSAEFPKEGPSILRIQQVVRGDSAAYFCASSSNYGGGRTEAFFGQGTRLTVV.

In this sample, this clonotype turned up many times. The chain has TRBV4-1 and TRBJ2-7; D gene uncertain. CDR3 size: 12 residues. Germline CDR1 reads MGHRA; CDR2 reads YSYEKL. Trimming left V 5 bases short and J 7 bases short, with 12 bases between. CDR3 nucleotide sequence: TGCGCCAGCAGCGTGACACTTGGGGAGCAGTACTTC. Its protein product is CASSVTLGEQYF.

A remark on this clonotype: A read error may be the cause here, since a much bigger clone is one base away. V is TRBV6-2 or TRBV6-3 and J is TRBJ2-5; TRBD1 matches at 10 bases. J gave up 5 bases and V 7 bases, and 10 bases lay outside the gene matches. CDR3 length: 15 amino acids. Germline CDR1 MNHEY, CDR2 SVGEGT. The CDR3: CASKGDRGNRETQYF. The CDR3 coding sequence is TGTGCCAGCAAGGGGGACAGGGGAAATAGGGAGACCCAGTACTTC.

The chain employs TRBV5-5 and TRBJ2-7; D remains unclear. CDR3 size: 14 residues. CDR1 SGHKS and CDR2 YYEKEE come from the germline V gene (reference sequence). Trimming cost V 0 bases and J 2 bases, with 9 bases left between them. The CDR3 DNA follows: TGTGCCAGCAGCTTGGCTGAAACCACCTACGAGCAGTACTTC. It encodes CASSLAETTYEQYF.

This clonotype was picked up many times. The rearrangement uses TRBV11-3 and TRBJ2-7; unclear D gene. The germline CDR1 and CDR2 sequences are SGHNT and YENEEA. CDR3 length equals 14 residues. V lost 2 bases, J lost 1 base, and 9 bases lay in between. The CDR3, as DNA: TGTGCCAGCAGCTTACAGGTGAAGTCCTACGAGCAGTACTTC. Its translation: CASSLQVKSYEQYF.

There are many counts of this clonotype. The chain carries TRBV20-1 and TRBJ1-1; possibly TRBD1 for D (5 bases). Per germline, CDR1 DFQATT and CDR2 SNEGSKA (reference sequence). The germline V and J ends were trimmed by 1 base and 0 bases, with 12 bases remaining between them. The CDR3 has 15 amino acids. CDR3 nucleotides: TGCAGTGCTAGAGCCGTGACAGCAATGAACACTGAAGCTTTCTTT. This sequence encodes CSARAVTAMNTEAFF.

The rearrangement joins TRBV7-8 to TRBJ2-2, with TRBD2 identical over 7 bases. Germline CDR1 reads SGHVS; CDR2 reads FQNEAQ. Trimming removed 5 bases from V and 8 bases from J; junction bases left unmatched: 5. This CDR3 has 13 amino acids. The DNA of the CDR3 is TGTGCCAGCAGCCATGCCGGGGGGGGGGAGCTGTTTTTT. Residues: CASSHAGGGELFF.

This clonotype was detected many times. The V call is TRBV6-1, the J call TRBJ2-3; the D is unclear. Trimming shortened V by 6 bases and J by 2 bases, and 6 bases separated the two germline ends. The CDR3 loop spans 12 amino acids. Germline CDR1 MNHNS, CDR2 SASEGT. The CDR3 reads CASSYPTDTQYF. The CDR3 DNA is TGTGCCAGCAGCTATCCCACAGATACGCAGTATTTT.

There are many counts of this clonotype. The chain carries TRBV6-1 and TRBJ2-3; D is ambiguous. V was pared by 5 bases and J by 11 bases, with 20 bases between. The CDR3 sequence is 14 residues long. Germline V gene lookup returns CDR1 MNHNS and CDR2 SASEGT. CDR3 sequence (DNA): TGTGCCAGCAGTCCCATCGGCGCAAAACTTCAGCAGTATTTT. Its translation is CASSPIGAKLQQYF.